Listed here is a single TCR beta chain. This specimen includes other DNA sequences encoding the same CDR3. This entry belongs to a study of CD8+ T cells in alopecia areata. Investigators isolated RNA and reverse transcribed it into cDNA to act as the sequencing template. Data came from immunoSEQ multiplex PCR; TCRdb stores just in-frame clones and leaves some out. The table shows 110,000 to 150,000 clones, with 40% to 55% occurring only once. Germline values: CDR1 SGHTA, CDR2 FQGNSA. Trimming removed 1 base from V and 2 bases from J, with 9 bases in between. The CDR3 runs to 14 residues. The source material was CD4+ T cells sorted from blood, sampled at week 0. The TCR was taken from a human donor with alopecia areata. The gene calls are TRBV7-2 and TRBJ2-7, with unresolved D. Written as DNA, the CDR3 is TGTGCCAGCAGCTTAGGCGGATCCACCTACGAGCAGTACTTC. This translates into CASSLGGSTYEQYF.